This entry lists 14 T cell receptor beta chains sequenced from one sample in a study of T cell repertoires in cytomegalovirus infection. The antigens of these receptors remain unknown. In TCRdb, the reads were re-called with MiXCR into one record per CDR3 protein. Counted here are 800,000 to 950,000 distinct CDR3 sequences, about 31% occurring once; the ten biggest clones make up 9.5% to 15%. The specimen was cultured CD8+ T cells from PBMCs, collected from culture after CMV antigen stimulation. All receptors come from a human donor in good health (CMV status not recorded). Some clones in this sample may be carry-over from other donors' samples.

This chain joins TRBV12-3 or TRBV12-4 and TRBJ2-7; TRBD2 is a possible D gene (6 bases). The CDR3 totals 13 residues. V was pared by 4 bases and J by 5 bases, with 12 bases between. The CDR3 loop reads CASSSRGFHEQYV. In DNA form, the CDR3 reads TGTGCCAGCAGTTCCCGGGGGTTCCACGAGCAGTACGTC.

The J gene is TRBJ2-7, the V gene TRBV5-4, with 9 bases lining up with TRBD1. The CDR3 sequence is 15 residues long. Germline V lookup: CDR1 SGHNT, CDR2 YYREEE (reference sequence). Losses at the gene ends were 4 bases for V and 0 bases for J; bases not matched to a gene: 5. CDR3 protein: CASSTGTGSSYEQYF. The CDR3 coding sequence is TGTGCCAGCAGCACCGGGACAGGGAGCTCCTACGAGCAGTACTTC.

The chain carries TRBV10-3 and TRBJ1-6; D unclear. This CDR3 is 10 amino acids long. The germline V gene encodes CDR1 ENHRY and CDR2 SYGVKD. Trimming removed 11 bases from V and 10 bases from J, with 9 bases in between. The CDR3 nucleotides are TGTGCCGTATTGCCATCACCCCTCCACTTT. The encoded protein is CAVLPSPLHF.

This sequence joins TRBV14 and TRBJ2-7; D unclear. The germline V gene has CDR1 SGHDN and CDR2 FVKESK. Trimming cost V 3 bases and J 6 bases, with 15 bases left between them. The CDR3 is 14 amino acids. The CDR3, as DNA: TGTGCCAGCAGCCACAGTCTCTACACGGGCGAGCAGTACTTC. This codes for CASSHSLYTGEQYF.

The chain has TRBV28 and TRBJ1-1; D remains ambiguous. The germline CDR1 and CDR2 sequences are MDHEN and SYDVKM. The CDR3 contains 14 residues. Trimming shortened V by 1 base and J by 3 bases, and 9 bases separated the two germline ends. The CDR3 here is CASSLYGLDTEAFF. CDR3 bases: TGTGCCAGCAGTTTATATGGGTTGGACACTGAAGCTTTCTTT.

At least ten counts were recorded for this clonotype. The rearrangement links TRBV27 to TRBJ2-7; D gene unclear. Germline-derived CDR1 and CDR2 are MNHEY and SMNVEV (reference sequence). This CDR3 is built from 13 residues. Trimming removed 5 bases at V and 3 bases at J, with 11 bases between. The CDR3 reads CASSPRPLYEQYF. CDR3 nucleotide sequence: TGTGCCAGCAGTCCACGGCCCCTCTACGAGCAGTACTTC.

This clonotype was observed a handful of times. The CDR3 reads CASSLVGGGINTGELFF. The CDR3 nucleotides are TGTGCCAGCAGCTTAGTCGGTGGGGGAATTAACACCGGGGAGCTGTTTTTT. The chain uses TRBV7-6 and TRBJ2-2, with D perhaps being TRBD1 or TRBD2 (5 bases each). V shed 1 base and J shed 2 bases, with 14 bases lying between them. Per germline, CDR1 SGHVS and CDR2 FNYEAQ. This CDR3 is 17 amino acids long.

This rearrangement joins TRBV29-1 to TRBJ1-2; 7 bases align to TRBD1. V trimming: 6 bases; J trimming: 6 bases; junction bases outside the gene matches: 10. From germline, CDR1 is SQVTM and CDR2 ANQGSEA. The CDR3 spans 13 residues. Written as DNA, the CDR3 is TGCAGCGTGAAAGGACAGGTGGGAAATGGCTACACCTTC. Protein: CSVKGQVGNGYTF.

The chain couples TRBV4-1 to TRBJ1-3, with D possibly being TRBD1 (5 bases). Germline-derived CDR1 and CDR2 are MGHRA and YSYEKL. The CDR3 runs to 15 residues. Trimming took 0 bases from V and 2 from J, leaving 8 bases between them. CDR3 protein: CASSQEGTAGNTIYF. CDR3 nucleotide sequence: TGCGCCAGCAGCCAAGAAGGGACCGCTGGAAACACCATATATTTT.

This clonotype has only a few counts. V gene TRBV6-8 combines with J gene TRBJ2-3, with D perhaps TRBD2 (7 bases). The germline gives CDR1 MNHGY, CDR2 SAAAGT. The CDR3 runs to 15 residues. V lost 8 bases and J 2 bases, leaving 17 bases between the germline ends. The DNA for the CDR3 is TGTGCCAGCCCGGCCCGGGGGGCTTACACAGATACGCAGTATTTT. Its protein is CASPARGAYTDTQYF.

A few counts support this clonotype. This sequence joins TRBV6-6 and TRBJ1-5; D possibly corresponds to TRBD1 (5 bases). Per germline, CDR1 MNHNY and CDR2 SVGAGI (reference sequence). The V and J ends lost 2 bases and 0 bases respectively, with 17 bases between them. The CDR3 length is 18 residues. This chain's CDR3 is CASSYPRGTAYSNQPQHF. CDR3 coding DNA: TGTGCCAGCAGTTACCCGCGTGGGACGGCATATAGCAATCAGCCCCAGCATTTT.

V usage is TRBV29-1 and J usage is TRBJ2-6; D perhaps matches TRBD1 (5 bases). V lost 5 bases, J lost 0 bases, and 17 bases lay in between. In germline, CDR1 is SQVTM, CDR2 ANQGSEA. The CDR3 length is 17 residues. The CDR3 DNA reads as TGCAGCGTTACAAGACCTCCAGGGCCCTCTGGGGCCAACGTCCTGACTTTC. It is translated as CSVTRPPGPSGANVLTF.

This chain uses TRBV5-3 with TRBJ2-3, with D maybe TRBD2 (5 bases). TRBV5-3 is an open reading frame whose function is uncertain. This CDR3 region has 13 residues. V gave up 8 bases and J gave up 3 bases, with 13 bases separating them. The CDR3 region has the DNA TGTGCCAGTAGACTACCGGGGACAGATACGCAGTATTTT. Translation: CASRLPGTDTQYF.

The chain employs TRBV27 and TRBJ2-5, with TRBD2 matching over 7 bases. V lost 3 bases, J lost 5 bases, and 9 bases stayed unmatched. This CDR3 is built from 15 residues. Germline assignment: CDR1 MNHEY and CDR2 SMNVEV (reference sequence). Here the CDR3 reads CASSFSGLRGETQYF. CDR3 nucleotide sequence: TGTGCCAGCAGTTTTTCGGGACTACGGGGGGAGACCCAGTACTTC.